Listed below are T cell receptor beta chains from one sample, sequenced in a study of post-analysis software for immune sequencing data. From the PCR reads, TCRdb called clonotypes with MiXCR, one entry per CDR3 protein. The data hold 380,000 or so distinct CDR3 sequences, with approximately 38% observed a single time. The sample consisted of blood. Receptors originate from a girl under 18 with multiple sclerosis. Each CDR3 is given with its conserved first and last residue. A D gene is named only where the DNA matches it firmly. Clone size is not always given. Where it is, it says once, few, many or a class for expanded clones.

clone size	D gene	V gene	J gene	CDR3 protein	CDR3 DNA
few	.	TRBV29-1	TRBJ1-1	CSVPGKLTEAFF	TGCAGCGTCCCAGGGAAGTTGACTGAAGCTTTCTTT
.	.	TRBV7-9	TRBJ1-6	CASSLEFGVENSPLHF	TGTGCCAGCAGCTTAGAGTTTGGTGTCGAAAATTCACCCCTCCACTTT
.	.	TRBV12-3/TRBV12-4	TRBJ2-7	CASSDLQGMGSYEQYF	TGTGCCAGCAGCGATTTACAAGGTATGGGATCCTACGAGCAGTACTTC
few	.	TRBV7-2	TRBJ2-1	CASSFQRGNEQFF	TGTGCCAGCAGCTTCCAAAGAGGCAATGAGCAGTTCTTC
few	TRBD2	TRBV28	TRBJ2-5	CASGVGTSRETQYF	TGTGCCAGCGGAGTCGGGACTAGCAGGGAGACCCAGTACTTC
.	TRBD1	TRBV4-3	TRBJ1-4	CASSQIDRGGKKLFF	TGCGCCAGCAGCCAAATAGACAGGGGAGGGAAAAAACTGTTTTTT
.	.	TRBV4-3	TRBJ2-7	CASSQDLGRSYEQYF	TGCGCCAGCAGCCAAGATTTGGGCCGCTCCTACGAGCAGTACTTC
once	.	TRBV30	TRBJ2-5	CAWSVQGVETQYF	TGTGCCTGGAGTGTACAGGGAGTGGAGACCCAGTACTTC
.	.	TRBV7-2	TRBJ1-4	CASSLSGEREKLFF	TGTGCCAGCAGCTTATCAGGGGAGCGTGAAAAACTGTTTTTT
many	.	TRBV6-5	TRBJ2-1	CASRFGFLRGAREFF	TGTGCCAGCAGATTTGGATTCCTCCGGGGGGCTAGGGAGTTCTTC